This entry is about one TCR beta chain. This clonotype was seen at least ten times. Its binding antigen is unknown. No base qualities exist here, and no much larger clone lies one base off it. Using 3' ligation of a UMI-containing oligonucleotide to TCR cDNA, the study laid out a robust and sensitive protocol to amplify, sequence and analyze TCRs. For whole blood analysis, about 2.5 ml of peripheral blood was collected from healthy adult volunteers into Tempus tubes, and RNA was extracted following the manufacturer's instructions. Total RNA was used without cell sorting and was treated with RQ1 DNase before reverse transcription, with a target input of 1 to 1000 ng. Libraries were prepared from skin biopsies and whole blood to test how robust the pipeline was in samples where T cells are a minority population. The CDR3, from cysteine to phenylalanine, totals 15 residues. The only DNA kept is the CDR3, 45 bases in frame from the first base. CDR1 and CDR2 (SGHRS, YFSETQ) derive from the germline V gene. Trimming takes 4 bases from V and 8 bases from J, and the germline ends sit 22 bases apart.

These data are taken from a study of naive and memory T cell subsets (dated by TCRdb to the late 2010s). General notes on the study: The figure summarizing these samples reported roughly 10 blood donors, 7 tuberculin skin test biopsies and 3 saline control biopsies. Usually PCR2 was run as a SYBR Green qPCR and stopped at a set threshold, although low-input samples could use end-point PCR (approximately 6 cycles) instead.

Study-wide conclusions, independent of this receptor: The potential sensitivity of the RNA-based method to TCR transcript changes with T cell activation and differentiation was acknowledged.

The method was 5' RACE. The ligated cDNA was amplified in four rounds of PCR with nested alpha and beta constant region primers together with the SP2 primer. For the blood and skin samples, reverse transcription of TCR RNA was done with SuperScript IV along with alpha and beta constant region primers. An oligonucleotide carrying the Illumina SP2 primer and a UMI was ligated to the 3' end of the cDNA by means of T4 RNA ligase 1. The 12-nucleotide UMI was composed of two random hexamers separated by an eight-base spacer, which was included to prevent hairpin formation. From the second PCR onward, TCR alpha and beta chain libraries were processed separately, and dual indexing was applied for multiplexing. After pooling, the indexed libraries were analyzed by capillary electrophoresis and sequenced on either an Illumina MiSeq or NextSeq. To boost base diversity and improve cluster recognition, PhiX DNA at about 4.5-8% was spiked into the libraries. The paper's data handling went like this. UMIs were extracted from read 2 by Demultiplexor and combined with the TCR sequence from read 1, and reads were split according to sample indices. Decombinator identified V and J genes and V-J junctions and gave each TCR a five-part identifier that included V and J deletions. Collapsinator used UMIs to correct sequencing errors and PCR amplification heterogeneity, producing a UMI-based abundance for each TCR. CDR3Translator turned identifiers into nucleotide sequence, translated that sequence into amino acids, and pulled out CDR3 regions based on terminal motifs. After normalization to the amount of input RNA, error-corrected alpha and beta TCR counts from blood and skin were compared. TCRdb passed the public sequencing reads through fastp at Q25 and MiXCR, retaining productive beta sequences. A single entry per CDR3 protein holds the most common genes and DNA from its merged rows. It is TCRdb's table, rather than the study itself, that gives the V and J calls and clone size. This sample holds roughly 56,000 distinct CDR3 sequences; about 7% were observed only once. Clones ranked in the top ten supply around 10% of the sample.

The TCR originated in a male donor in good health. The chain joins TRBV5-1 to TRBJ2-7, with the D gene call left open. The CDR3 region has the sequence CASSPSASLASKQYF. The DNA sequence is given as TGCGCCAGCAGCCCGTCTGCCAGCTTAGCCTCGAAGCAGTACTTC.